These T cell receptor beta chains were read from a single sample in a study of radiotherapy plus CTLA-4 blockade in lung cancer. Assay used: immunoSEQ multiplex PCR; TCRdb lists only in-frame clones, some missing. The top ten hold roughly 17% of the sample, which has tens of thousands of clones, 70% to 90% seen once. The sample in question was peripheral blood, obtained from a patient treated with radiotherapy plus ipilimumab. These receptors came from a human donor with non-small cell lung cancer that progressed on radiotherapy plus ipilimumab. Both conserved end residues are part of each CDR3. D genes are given only for firm matches. Part of the rows lack a size; the others show once, few, many or a class for expanded clones.

TRBV7-2	.	TRBJ2-7	.	TGTGCCAGCACCGCCGCCCGAGGTCCCTACGAGCAGTACTTC	CASTAARGPYEQYF
TRBV5-1	TRBD1	TRBJ1-2	.	TGCGCCAGCAGCCCACAGACAGGGACAGTGTATGGCTACACCTTC	CASSPQTGTVYGYTF
TRBV7-6	.	TRBJ2-6	.	TGTGCCAGCAGCCCAACGAGCTCTGGGGCCAACGTCCTGACTTTC	CASSPTSSGANVLTF
TRBV28	.	TRBJ2-2	few	TGTGCCAGCAAGAGGTCCGGGGAGCTGTTTTTT	CASKRSGELFF
TRBV6-6	.	TRBJ1-4	.	TGTGCCAGCAGTTACCGGGGGGCCGACGAAAAACTGCTTTTT	CASSYRGADEKLLF
TRBV18	.	TRBJ1-2	.	TGTGCCAGCTCCCTAGAGGGATCAGGGGGCTACACCTTC	CASSLEGSGGYTF
TRBV30	TRBD1	TRBJ2-7	.	TGTGCCGGGTGGGACAGGGCTTTGGACGAGCAGTACTTC	CAGWDRALDEQYF
TRBV5-6	.	TRBJ1-3	.	TGTGCCAGCAGCCCGGGGGCCGGCTCTGGAAACACCATATATTTT	CASSPGAGSGNTIYF
TRBV9	TRBD1	TRBJ1-2	.	TGTGCCAGCAGCACCTTTGGGACAGACTATGGCTACACCTTC	CASSTFGTDYGYTF
TRBV25-1	.	TRBJ1-1	.	TGTGCCAGCAGTCGAGGAATGAACACTGAAGCTTTCTTT	CASSRGMNTEAFF
TRBV30	TRBD2	TRBJ2-1	.	TGTGCCTGGAAACGAGCGGGGATACGCTACAATGAGCAGTTCTTC	CAWKRAGIRYNEQFF
TRBV6-5	.	TRBJ1-4	.	TGTGCCAGCAAACCCATTGACAGCTCTAATGAAAAACTGTTTTTT	CASKPIDSSNEKLFF
TRBV28	.	TRBJ1-2	.	TGTGCCAGCAGTTTTTCAGGGGAAAGTGATGGCTACACCTTC	CASSFSGESDGYTF
TRBV10-3	TRBD2	TRBJ2-3	.	TGTGCCATCAGTCCGGGACTAGTCTCTGATACGCAGTATTTT	CAISPGLVSDTQYF
TRBV18	.	TRBJ2-7	.	TGTGCCAGCTCAACTTCTAGGGGCCAAGGCGAGCAGTACTTC	CASSTSRGQGEQYF
TRBV28	TRBD1	TRBJ1-5	few	TGTGCCAGCAGTAGGAGGGGGACAGTGAGCAATCAGCCCCAGCATTTT	CASSRRGTVSNQPQHF
TRBV7-8	.	TRBJ1-1	.	TGTGCCAGCAGTATCGGTCCGGGGGGACCTTCCGAAGCTTTCTTT	CASSIGPGGPSEAFF
TRBV5-1	.	TRBJ1-4	once	TGCGCCAGCAGCCCCTTACCAACTAATGAAAAACTGTTTTTT	CASSPLPTNEKLFF
TRBV7-2	.	TRBJ2-1	.	TGTGCCAGCATGAGGGTAGCGAGGAACAATGAGCAGTTCTTC	CASMRVARNNEQFF
TRBV10-3	.	TRBJ2-3	.	TGTGCCATCAGCCCGGGACTTACGGGCACAGATACGCAGTATTTT	CAISPGLTGTDTQYF